The T cell receptor beta chain described here comes from a study of OX40 agonist ivuxolimab in advanced cancers. Regarding the research as a whole: Ivuxolimab was a fully human IgG2 agonistic monoclonal antibody targeting the costimulatory receptor OX40 (CD134). Patients were allowed to have had prior anti-PD-1, anti-PD-L1 or anti-CTLA-4 therapy, and approximately 40% of the dose-escalation patients had been treated with checkpoint inhibitors. The purpose of peripheral TCRbeta sequencing was to test whether ivuxolimab changed TCR sequence diversity and led to clonal T-cell expansion. The monotherapy dose-escalation portion (N ≈ 50 patients) of the phase I ivuxolimab trial is reported in the paper. Partial responses were achieved by three dose-escalation patients, of whom one had hepatocellular carcinoma and two had cutaneous melanoma. Among the roughly 52 dose-escalation patients, some 20 had hepatocellular carcinoma, approximately 15 melanoma, 9 renal cell carcinoma and 9 head and neck cancer. A male proportion of roughly 80% and a mean age of around 60 years, ranging from 23 to 79, were recorded for the dose-escalation cohort. Intravenous ivuxolimab was administered to patients every 2 weeks at six dose levels: 0.01, 0.1, 0.3, 1.5, 3 and 10 mg/kg.

For sequencing of the TCRbeta CDR3 region, genomic DNA was extracted from the sorted cells. The immunoSEQ Assay was used to sequence the TCRbeta CDR3 regions. The immuneACCESS repertoire file appears here via TCRdb, limited to in-frame rearrangements. These files lack a portion of the clones; in checked studies, under half of the deficit traces to unresolved V genes, and the cause of the others is not known. The sample table holds about 69,000 clones, of which roughly 90% were seen once. Jointly, the top ten make up about 10% of the sample. From its cysteine to its phenylalanine, the CDR3 spans 15 amino acids. The retained sequence is limited to the CDR3, 45 bases, with the frame set at the first base. The germline V gene encodes CDR1 MDHEN and CDR2 SYDVKM. V has 5 bases trimmed and J has 9 bases trimmed; junction bases matching no gene number 10. Note on this clone: The specificity of this receptor is unknown. No clone much larger than this one lies a single base away; base qualities are absent.

The trial excluded patients who had a history of autoimmune disease or were on systemic immunosuppression. In every dose cohort, peripheral blood was drawn for TCR sequencing at baseline, cycle 4 day 1, and cycle 7 day 1. Samples were obtained from an open-label, multicenter, first-in-human phase I dose-escalation trial of ivuxolimab. Adults with locally advanced or metastatic melanoma, renal cell carcinoma, hepatocellular carcinoma or head and neck squamous cell carcinoma were enrolled in the trial. Before TCR sequencing, CD4+ and CD8+ T cells were separately sorted from peripheral blood. Overall results and qualifications from the work: At doses of 0.1 to 3.0 mg/kg, clonal expansion of both CD4+ and CD8+ blood T cells was observed from baseline to week 6. In partial responders in the 0.1-3.0 mg/kg groups, normalized peripheral clonal expansion was found to be among the lowest, especially among CD8+ T cells. The antigen specificity of the peripheral T cells that underwent clonal expansion was not determined. Low levels of normalized T-cell clonal expansion were also seen in some patients who did not respond. After ivuxolimab, CD8+ T cells had more expanded clones than CD4+ T cells on average.

The sample consisted of CD4+ or CD8+ T cells sorted from blood, taken in a trial of the OX40 agonist ivuxolimab. The receptor was derived from an adult with an advanced solid tumor such as melanoma, head and neck, liver or kidney cancer. The rearrangement joined TRBV28 to TRBJ1-5; TRBD1 fits 10 bases in the junction. The base sequence is TGTGCCAGCAGTGACCGGACAGGGGGGATTGGGCCCCAGCATTTT. The resulting protein is CASSDRTGGIGPQHF.